These T cell receptor beta chains were read from a single sample in a study of blood T cells in healthy people across ages. Using its own MiXCR run on the 5' RACE reads, TCRdb lists one record per CDR3 protein. Here the sample spans some 1.4 million distinct CDR3 sequences, 42% being singletons. Sequences were obtained from blood. These receptors all come from a woman aged 18-35 years in good health. Each CDR3 is given with its conserved first and last residue. D genes are given only for firm matches. Clone size, where shown, is once, few, many, or a class for clones that have expanded.

>-|12|-|TRBV30|TRBJ2-7
TGTGCCTGCCAAGGGGTCTCCTACGAGCAGTACTTC
CACQGVSYEQYF
>-|13|-|TRBV29-1|TRBJ2-5
TGCAGCGTCCTCATCCCAGGAAGCTCTGTGGGGTACTTC
CSVLIPGSSVGYF
>-|16|TRBD2|TRBV4-1|TRBJ2-1
TGCGCCAGCAGCCAGGGCGGACTAGCGGGAGAGAATGAGCAGTTCTTC
CASSQGGLAGENEQFF
>-|18|TRBD2|TRBV20-1|TRBJ2-3
TGCAGTGCTAGAGCGACTAGCGGGGGGGCTAGTAGCACAGATACGCAGTATTTT
CSARATSGGASSTDTQYF
>-|15|TRBD2|TRBV10-3|TRBJ2-3
TGTGCCATCGGGGACCTAGCGGGAGTTGAGAATACGCAGTATTTT
CAIGDLAGVENTQYF
>-|15|TRBD2|TRBV19|TRBJ2-1
TGTGCCAGTATGAAACAAGCGGGGCCCGGGGATGAGCAGTTCTTC
CASMKQAGPGDEQFF
>-|14|-|TRBV3-1|TRBJ2-2
TGTGCCAGCAGCGACAGGGCGGGACAGGGGGAGCTGTTTTTT
CASSDRAGQGELFF
>-|16|TRBD1|TRBV3-1|TRBJ2-6
TGTGCCAGCAGTAGACAGGGGGCAACTGGGGCCAACGTCCTGACTTTC
CASSRQGATGANVLTF
>-|15|TRBD2|TRBV4-1|TRBJ2-7
TGCGCCAGCAGCGGCCGACTAGCGGGGAGCTACGAGCAGTACTTC
CASSGRLAGSYEQYF
>-|14|-|TRBV5-1|TRBJ1-6
TGCGCCAGCAGCTTGGGGGCTGCGGGGTCACCCCTCCACTTT
CASSLGAAGSPLHF
>-|15|TRBD1|TRBV20-1|TRBJ2-7
TGCAGTGCCCCCCTGACCGGGACAGCATCCTACGAGCAGTACTTC
CSAPLTGTASYEQYF
>few|14|-|TRBV3-1|TRBJ2-2
TGTGCCAGCACCTCTGCCCGGCACACCGGGGAGCTGTTTTTT
CASTSARHTGELFF
>few|15|TRBD2|TRBV7-6|TRBJ2-7
TGTGCCAGCACCTTGAGGGAGCGGGGGAACTACGAGCAGTACTTC
CASTLRERGNYEQYF
>few|14|TRBD2|TRBV20-1|TRBJ2-1
TGCAGTGCTAGTTCTAGCGGGACGCCGCGGGAGCAGTTCTTC
CSASSSGTPREQFF
>-|14|-|TRBV7-2|TRBJ2-4
TGTGCCAGCAGCTTAGCAGTAGCCAAAAACATTCAGTACTTC
CASSLAVAKNIQYF
>few|16|TRBD2|TRBV20-1|TRBJ2-5
TGCAGTGCTAGAGATCCTAGCGGGAGAGATACAGAGACCCAGTACTTC
CSARDPSGRDTETQYF
>-|16|TRBD1|TRBV5-5|TRBJ2-1
TGTGCCAGCAGCTTGAGGGGGGACAGGGCCTACAATGAGCAGTTCTTC
CASSLRGDRAYNEQFF